This T cell receptor (beta chain) was retrieved from a study of blood T cell repertoires in COVID-19. Looking at the study overall: Samples taken during acute and convalescent COVID-19 were collected in the United States, Italy and Spain.

In germline, CDR1 is MDHEN, CDR2 SYDVKM. V lost 7 bases, J lost 6 bases, and 9 bases stayed unmatched. The CDR3 runs 15 residues. Methods used by the authors: For nucleated cells, counts were estimated from reference gene primer amplification. Profiled with immunoSEQ multiplex PCR; TCRdb holds only in-frame clones, not every one. V and J calls and clone size follow that table, whereas D and trimming were derived from the DNA. The table records tens of thousands of clones, 75% to 85% of them present only once. The chain employs TRBV28 and TRBJ2-1, with 10 bases fitting TRBD2. This receptor was obtained from a man in his 70s with active COVID-19. Specimen: peripheral blood. For the CDR3, the DNA is TGTGCCAGCATACCTAGCGGGAGTGCCGCCAATGAGCAGTTCTTC. Residues: CASIPSGSAANEQFF.